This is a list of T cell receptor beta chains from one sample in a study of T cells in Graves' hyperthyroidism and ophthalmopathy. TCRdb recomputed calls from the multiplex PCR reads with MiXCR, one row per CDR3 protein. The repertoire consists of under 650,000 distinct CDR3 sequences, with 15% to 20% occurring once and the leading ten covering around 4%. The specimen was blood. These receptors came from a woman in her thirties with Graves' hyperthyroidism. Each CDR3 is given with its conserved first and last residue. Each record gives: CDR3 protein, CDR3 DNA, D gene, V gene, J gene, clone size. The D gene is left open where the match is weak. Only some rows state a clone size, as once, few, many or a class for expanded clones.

CATRGRTGGFDTEAFF	TGTGCCACGAGGGGTCGAACAGGGGGATTTGACACTGAAGCTTTCTTT	TRBD1	TRBV10-3	TRBJ1-1	few
CASSFIGGRAFF	TGTGCCAGCAGTTTTATCGGGGGAAGAGCTTTCTTT	-	TRBV28	TRBJ1-1	many
CASSLVGLRASYEQYF	TGTGCCAGCAGCTTGGTCGGACTTCGGGCCTCCTACGAGCAGTACTTC	-	TRBV5-8	TRBJ2-7	many
CAISEMAGNYGYTF	TGTGCCATCAGTGAGATGGCGGGAAACTATGGCTACACCTTC	-	TRBV10-3	TRBJ1-2	many
CATYPLTSGRSQETQYF	TGTGCCACCTACCCCTTGACTAGCGGGAGGTCCCAAGAGACCCAGTACTTC	TRBD2	TRBV6-1	TRBJ2-5	many
CASSVGSVRGQETQYF	TGTGCCAGCAGCGTAGGTAGCGTGAGGGGGCAAGAGACCCAGTACTTC	-	TRBV7-8	TRBJ2-5	many
CASSRTSGIYEQYF	TGTGCCAGCAGCCGGACTAGCGGGATCTACGAGCAGTACTTC	TRBD2	TRBV6-1	TRBJ2-7	-
CASSLWTGGVGTQYF	TGTGCCAGCAGTTTATGGACAGGGGGCGTCGGGACCCAGTACTTC	TRBD1	TRBV27	TRBJ2-5	few
CASSLGGGDNEQFF	TGTGCCAGCAGCCTAGGAGGGGGTGACAATGAGCAGTTCTTC	-	TRBV7-8	TRBJ2-1	-
CASSWRTSGRAGDEQFF	TGCGCCAGCAGCTGGCGGACTAGCGGGAGGGCCGGGGATGAGCAGTTCTTC	TRBD2	TRBV5-1	TRBJ2-1	-
CASSLATSGQETQYF	TGTGCCAGCAGTTTAGCGACTAGCGGCCAAGAGACCCAGTACTTC	TRBD2	TRBV28	TRBJ2-5	many
CAISESFGEFSGNTIYF	TGTGCCATCAGTGAGTCGTTTGGGGAGTTCTCTGGAAACACCATATATTTT	-	TRBV10-3	TRBJ1-3	few
CASSFGQASGNTIYF	TGTGCCAGCAGCTTCGGACAGGCCTCTGGAAACACCATATATTTT	TRBD1	TRBV5-6	TRBJ1-3	-
CASRSMGGRATYTGELFF	TGTGCCAGCAGATCAATGGGAGGGAGGGCCACGTACACCGGGGAGCTGTTTTTT	TRBD2	TRBV7-8	TRBJ2-2	-
CASHKPGIKNTEAFF	TGTGCCAGCCACAAACCCGGGATAAAGAACACTGAAGCTTTCTTT	-	TRBV6-1	TRBJ1-1	-
CASSTSRTGNTGELFF	TGTGCCAGCAGCACCTCAAGAACAGGAAACACCGGGGAGCTGTTTTTT	-	TRBV12-3/TRBV12-4	TRBJ2-2	many
CASSLTLSYNEQFF	TGTGCCAGCAGCTTAACCCTGAGCTACAATGAGCAGTTCTTC	-	TRBV7-9	TRBJ2-1	-
CASSSWTGVEQYF	TGTGCCAGCAGTTCGTGGACAGGGGTCGAGCAGTACTTC	TRBD1	TRBV27	TRBJ2-7	few
CSAVKTGTLEGYTF	TGCAGTGCGGTCAAAACCGGGACCTTGGAGGGCTACACCTTC	-	TRBV20-1	TRBJ1-2	many
CASTNPQERVQYF	TGTGCCAGCACTAACCCCCAGGAAAGGGTTCAGTACTTC	-	TRBV7-2	TRBJ2-4	few
CSVGATGTGEGGYTF	TGCAGCGTTGGGGCCACCGGGACAGGGGAGGGTGGCTACACCTTC	TRBD1	TRBV29-1	TRBJ1-2	-
CASSLGPRGDVTQYF	TGCGCCAGCAGCTTGGGCCCCAGGGGGGACGTGACCCAGTACTTC	-	TRBV5-1	TRBJ2-5	-
CASSAQRRSGANVLTF	TGCGCCAGCAGTGCACAGCGGCGCTCTGGGGCCAACGTCCTGACTTTC	-	TRBV10-2	TRBJ2-6	few
CASSHKVQGYGEQYF	TGTGCCAGCAGTCATAAGGTACAGGGGTACGGCGAGCAGTACTTC	TRBD1	TRBV28	TRBJ2-7	many
CASSELGVGTGLGHSNQPQHF	TGTGCCAGCAGTGAATTGGGGGTGGGTACAGGTTTGGGACATAGCAATCAGCCCCAGCATTTT	-	TRBV2	TRBJ1-5	many
CASSPPGQGQSEQYF	TGTGCCAGCAGTCCTCCGGGACAGGGCCAGTCCGAGCAGTACTTC	TRBD1	TRBV2	TRBJ2-7	once
CASSYSLSNQPQHF	TGTGCCAGCAGTTACTCTTTGTCCAATCAGCCCCAGCATTTT	-	TRBV6-2/TRBV6-3	TRBJ1-5	-
CAWSSVFEAFF	TGTGCCTGGAGTTCCGTCTTTGAAGCTTTCTTT	-	TRBV30	TRBJ1-1	-
CASSLGGFNAEAFF	TGCGCCAGCAGCTTGGGGGGCTTCAACGCTGAAGCTTTCTTT	-	TRBV5-1	TRBJ1-1	many
CATSDSRQPNEQFF	TGTGCCACCAGTGATTCCAGACAGCCGAATGAGCAGTTCTTC	-	TRBV24-1	TRBJ2-1	many
CSAHRLLAGSAGDTQYF	TGCAGCGCCCACCGCCTACTAGCGGGGTCAGCAGGGGATACGCAGTATTTT	TRBD2	TRBV29-1	TRBJ2-3	many
CASSPGRPLYGYTF	TGCGCCAGCAGCCCAGGACGGCCTCTCTATGGCTACACCTTC	-	TRBV5-1	TRBJ1-2	few
CASSQGMGARTEAFF	TGCGCCAGCAGCCAAGGTATGGGGGCAAGGACTGAAGCTTTCTTT	-	TRBV4-3	TRBJ1-1	-
CASSLAQDLGEQYF	TGTGCCAGCAGCTTAGCCCAAGACTTGGGGGAGCAGTACTTC	-	TRBV11-2	TRBJ2-7	-
CASRTQESSTDTQYF	TGCGCCAGCAGAACACAGGAGTCTAGCACAGATACGCAGTATTTT	-	TRBV5-1	TRBJ2-3	-
CASSPGLFSGNTIYF	TGTGCCAGCAGCCCGGGACTGTTCTCTGGAAACACCATATATTTT	-	TRBV9	TRBJ1-3	-
CATRGGGTEGETQYF	TGTGCCACCCGTGGGGGGGGAACTGAGGGGGAGACCCAGTACTTC	TRBD2	TRBV10-3	TRBJ2-5	-
CASSIDPRTGITYEQYF	TGTGCCAGCAGTATTGATCCGAGGACCGGAATAACCTACGAGCAGTACTTC	-	TRBV28	TRBJ2-7	many
CSAIGDNSYEQYF	TGCAGCGCCATTGGGGACAACTCCTACGAGCAGTACTTC	-	TRBV29-1	TRBJ2-7	few
CASSLGHNEQYF	TGTGCCAGCAGTCTGGGCCATAACGAGCAGTACTTC	-	TRBV28	TRBJ2-7	many
CASSVNTNTEAFF	TGTGCCAGCAGCGTCAACACGAACACTGAAGCTTTCTTT	-	TRBV9	TRBJ1-1	many
CASSSVAGLAGITGELFF	TGTGCCAGCAGCTCGGTTGCCGGACTAGCGGGAATCACCGGGGAGCTGTTTTTT	TRBD2	TRBV7-8	TRBJ2-2	-
CASSLRATVYGYTF	TGCGCCAGCAGCTTGAGGGCCACAGTCTATGGCTACACCTTC	-	TRBV5-1	TRBJ1-2	many
CASKRGTGELFF	TGTGCCAGCAAAAGGGGCACCGGGGAGCTGTTTTTT	-	TRBV6-1	TRBJ2-2	few
CASSRTSLADTQYF	TGTGCCAGCAGTAGGACTAGCCTGGCAGATACGCAGTATTTT	TRBD2	TRBV6-2/TRBV6-3	TRBJ2-3	-
CASSVLTGAEGYTF	TGTGCCAGCAGCGTCTTGACAGGCGCGGAGGGCTACACCTTC	-	TRBV28	TRBJ1-2	many
CSAGRREGYNEQFF	TGCAGTGCGGGGCGGCGGGAGGGCTACAATGAGCAGTTCTTC	TRBD2	TRBV20-1	TRBJ2-1	few
CASSPLGGGNEQFF	TGTGCCAGCAGCCCCCTGGGAGGGGGCAATGAGCAGTTCTTC	-	TRBV4-2	TRBJ2-1	-
CASINGGDAPQAFF	TGTGCCAGCATCAATGGGGGCGACGCCCCTCAAGCTTTCTTT	-	TRBV5-6	TRBJ1-1	-
CATSRDAEGYGYTF	TGTGCCACCAGCAGAGATGCAGAGGGCTATGGCTACACCTTC	-	TRBV15	TRBJ1-2	few
CARSLGPRWGNQPQHF	TGTGCCAGAAGCTTGGGCCCACGGTGGGGCAATCAGCCCCAGCATTTT	-	TRBV5-5	TRBJ1-5	-
CAISEQGSTYEQYF	TGTGCCATCAGTGAGCAGGGTAGTACCTACGAGCAGTACTTC	-	TRBV10-3	TRBJ2-7	-
CASSEALGGAINYYEQYF	TGTGCCAGCAGTGAAGCTTTGGGGGGAGCAATCAATTACTACGAGCAGTACTTC	-	TRBV6-1	TRBJ2-7	many
CASSFKGGLREYYEQYF	TGTGCCAGCAGCTTTAAGGGCGGTCTTCGGGAATACTACGAGCAGTACTTC	-	TRBV5-6	TRBJ2-7	few
CASLPGLGNNEQFF	TGTGCCAGTTTGCCGGGACTAGGAAACAATGAGCAGTTCTTC	TRBD2	TRBV5-6	TRBJ2-1	few
CASSRDRTSYEQYF	TGTGCCAGCAGCAGGGACAGGACTAGCTACGAGCAGTACTTC	-	TRBV11-2	TRBJ2-7	many